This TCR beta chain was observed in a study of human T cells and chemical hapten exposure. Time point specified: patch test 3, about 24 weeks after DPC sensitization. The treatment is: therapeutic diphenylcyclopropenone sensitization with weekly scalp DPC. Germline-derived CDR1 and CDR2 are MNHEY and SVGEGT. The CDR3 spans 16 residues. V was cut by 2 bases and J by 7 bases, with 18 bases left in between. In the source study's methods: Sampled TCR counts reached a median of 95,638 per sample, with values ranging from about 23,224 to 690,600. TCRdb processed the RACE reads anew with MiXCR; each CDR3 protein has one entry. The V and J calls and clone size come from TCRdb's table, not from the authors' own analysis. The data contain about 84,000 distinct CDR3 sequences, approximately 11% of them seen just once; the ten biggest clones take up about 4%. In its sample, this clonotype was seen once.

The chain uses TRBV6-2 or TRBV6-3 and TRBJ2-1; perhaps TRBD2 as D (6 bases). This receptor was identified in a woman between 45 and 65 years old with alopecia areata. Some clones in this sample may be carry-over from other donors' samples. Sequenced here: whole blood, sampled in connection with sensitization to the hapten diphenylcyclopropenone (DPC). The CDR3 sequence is CASSYPSGRLGNEQFF. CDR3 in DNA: TGTGCCAGCAGTTACCCCAGCGGGCGGCTAGGTAATGAGCAGTTCTTC.